The present T cell receptor (beta chain) was sequenced within a study of blood T cell repertoires in COVID-19. This clone was seen a few times. The V gene's germline CDR1 is KGHDR and CDR2 SFDVKD. The V end lost 7 bases, the J end lost 8 bases, and 26 bases lay between the germline ends. CDR3 size: 17 residues. The assay was immunoSEQ multiplex PCR, and TCRdb's table has in-frame clones only and misses some. The sample lists about 110,000 clones, approximately 85% occurring once. The origin of this receptor is a middle-aged man with acute or convalescent COVID-19. The sequenced material came from peripheral blood. The V call is TRBV24-1, the J call TRBJ2-1; tentative D call: TRBD2 (7 bases). The CDR3 sequence: CATRYLRGEGGNHEQFF. The CDR3 nucleotides are TGTGCCACCAGATACTTAAGAGGTGAGGGGGGGAACCATGAGCAGTTCTTC.